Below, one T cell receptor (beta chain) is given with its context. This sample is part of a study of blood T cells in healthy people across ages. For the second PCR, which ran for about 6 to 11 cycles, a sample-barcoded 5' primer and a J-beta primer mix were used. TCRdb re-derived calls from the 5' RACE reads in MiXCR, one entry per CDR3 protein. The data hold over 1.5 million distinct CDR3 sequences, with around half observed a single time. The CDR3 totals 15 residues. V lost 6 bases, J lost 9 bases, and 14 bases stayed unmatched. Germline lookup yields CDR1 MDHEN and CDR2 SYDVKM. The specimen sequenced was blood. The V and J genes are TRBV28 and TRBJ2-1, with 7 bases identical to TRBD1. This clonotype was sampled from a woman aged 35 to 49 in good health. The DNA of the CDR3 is TGTGCCAGCAGCACGGGACAGACTACCTTGGGTGAGCAGTTCTTC. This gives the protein CASSTGQTTLGEQFF.